Listed below are T cell receptor beta chains from one sample, sequenced in a study of HIV-infected patients and healthy controls. Each CDR3 protein is one row after TCRdb ran MiXCR on the 5' RACE reads. The table lists about 70,000 distinct CDR3 sequences, about 16% of them singletons. Sequenced sample: CD4+ T cells from blood. The source is a human donor in good health. Both conserved end residues are part of each CDR3. D genes are given only for firm matches. Only some rows state a clone size, as once, few, many or a class for expanded clones.

d_gene | j_gene | abundance | v_gene | CDR3aa | CDR3nt
. | TRBJ2-7 | few | TRBV6-2/TRBV6-3 | CASTHLRLGNEQYF | TGTGCCAGCACTCACTTACGACTAGGGAACGAGCAGTACTTC
. | TRBJ2-3 | . | TRBV6-2/TRBV6-3 | CASKVESTDTQYF | TGTGCCAGCAAGGTTGAGAGCACAGATACGCAGTATTTT
. | TRBJ2-3 | many | TRBV3-1 | CASSQRQGAVSAGGLLADTQYF | TGTGCCAGCAGCCAACGACAGGGGGCGGTCTCGGCGGGGGGGCTTCTCGCAGATACGCAGTATTTT
TRBD2 | TRBJ2-3 | . | TRBV7-2 | CASSESRTSGSTDTQYF | TGTGCCAGCAGCGAATCACGGACTAGCGGGAGCACAGATACGCAGTATTTT
TRBD2 | TRBJ2-3 | . | TRBV25-1 | CASSRTSGDTQYF | TGTGCCAGCAGTAGAACTAGCGGAGATACGCAGTATTTT
. | TRBJ1-1 | . | TRBV18 | CASSQRMDTEAFF | TGTGCCAGCTCACAGCGAATGGACACTGAAGCTTTCTTT
. | TRBJ2-7 | . | TRBV7-2 | CASTRDSGAYEQYF | TGTGCCAGTACCCGGGACTCGGGGGCCTACGAGCAGTACTTC
. | TRBJ2-7 | . | TRBV5-6 | CASRGRGATYEQYF | TGTGCCAGCAGAGGTCGGGGGGCAACCTACGAGCAGTACTTC
. | TRBJ2-5 | many | TRBV7-6 | CASTTGETQYF | TGTGCCAGCACCACGGGGGAGACCCAGTACTTC
. | TRBJ1-1 | few | TRBV20-1 | CSAGGLEGFF | TGCAGTGCTGGGGGCCTAGAGGGTTTCTTT
. | TRBJ1-1 | many | TRBV20-1 | CSASMGKLNTEAFF | TGCAGTGCTAGTATGGGTAAACTGAACACTGAAGCTTTCTTT
. | TRBJ2-7 | many | TRBV29-1 | CSVEDPPFSWEQYF | TGCAGCGTTGAAGATCCCCCATTCTCGTGGGAGCAGTACTTC
TRBD2 | TRBJ2-1 | . | TRBV12-3/TRBV12-4 | CASRDRGGTSGSSTPREQFF | TGTGCCAGCAGGGACAGGGGTGGGACTAGCGGGAGTAGTACCCCCAGGGAGCAGTTCTTC
. | TRBJ1-5 | few | TRBV7-2 | CASSGRDGGPNQPQHF | TGTGCCAGCAGCGGCCGAGATGGGGGACCCAATCAGCCCCAGCATTTT
TRBD2 | TRBJ2-5 | few | TRBV12-3/TRBV12-4 | CASSSGITTQYF | TGTGCCAGCAGCAGCGGGATCACCACCCAGTACTTC
TRBD1 | TRBJ2-4 | . | TRBV20-1 | CSAGTANIQYF | TGCAGTGCTGGGACAGCAAACATTCAGTACTTC
. | TRBJ2-1 | few | TRBV6-1 | CASIVSYNEQFF | TGTGCCAGCATTGTCTCCTACAATGAGCAGTTCTTC
TRBD1 | TRBJ2-3 | many | TRBV7-7 | CASSLRQGARTDTQYF | TGTGCCAGCAGCTTACGGCAGGGGGCACGGACAGATACGCAGTATTTT
TRBD1 | TRBJ2-3 | . | TRBV27 | CASSLYKGQGLADTQYF | TGTGCCAGCAGTTTATACAAGGGACAGGGTCTCGCAGATACGCAGTATTTT
. | TRBJ2-5 | . | TRBV7-2 | CASSRAGQETQYF | TGTGCCAGCAGCCGAGCAGGGCAAGAGACCCAGTACTTC
. | TRBJ1-1 | . | TRBV6-1 | CASSERGLSTEAFF | TGTGCCAGCAGTGAAAGGGGCTTGAGCACTGAAGCTTTCTTT
. | TRBJ2-2 | . | TRBV5-5 | CVSSLEGGNTGELFF | TGTGTCAGCAGCTTGGAGGGAGGAAACACCGGGGAGCTGTTTTTT
. | TRBJ1-2 | . | TRBV7-9 | CASSLALEGYTF | TGTGCCAGCAGCTTAGCATTGGAGGGCTACACCTTC
. | TRBJ1-6 | . | TRBV7-8 | CASSLVGTPNSPLHF | TGTGCCAGCAGCTTAGTGGGGACACCAAATTCACCCCTCCACTTT
. | TRBJ2-5 | . | TRBV7-9 | CASSLASVRQETQYF | TGTGCCAGCAGCTTGGCTAGCGTCCGACAAGAGACCCAGTACTTC
TRBD1 | TRBJ1-6 | . | TRBV3-1 | CASRHRDRLDSPLHF | TGTGCCAGCAGACATAGGGACAGGCTGGATTCACCCCTCCACTTT
. | TRBJ1-3 | few | TRBV19 | CASSIYRVSGNTIYF | TGTGCCAGTAGTATCTACAGAGTCTCTGGAAACACCATATATTTT
. | TRBJ1-1 | few | TRBV29-1 | CSVTIMNTEAFF | TGCAGCGTTACGATTATGAACACTGAAGCTTTCTTT
. | TRBJ2-1 | few | TRBV6-2/TRBV6-3 | CASSPGVPPRGQFF | TGTGCCAGCAGTCCCGGGGTCCCCCCAAGGGGACAGTTCTTC
. | TRBJ1-4 | many | TRBV28 | CASSGGGEKLFF | TGTGCCAGCAGCGGAGGGGGTGAAAAACTGTTTTTT
TRBD1 | TRBJ1-2 | . | TRBV7-2 | CASSIGGPLNYGYTF | TGTGCCAGCAGCATAGGGGGCCCGCTTAACTATGGCTACACCTTC
. | TRBJ1-3 | . | TRBV30 | CAWSRSTGNTIYF | TGTGCCTGGAGTAGGAGTACTGGAAACACCATATATTTT
. | TRBJ2-1 | . | TRBV5-1 | CASSLANYNEQFF | TGCGCCAGCAGCTTAGCAAACTACAATGAGCAGTTCTTC
. | TRBJ2-3 | . | TRBV6-6 | CASLFERGVPWADTQYF | TGTGCCAGCCTCTTTGAACGGGGAGTTCCTTGGGCAGATACGCAGTATTTT
. | TRBJ2-1 | . | TRBV18 | CASSPFGGENEQFF | TGTGCCAGCTCACCATTCGGGGGAGAGAATGAGCAGTTCTTC
. | TRBJ2-6 | many | TRBV10-3 | CAISEGYSGANVLTF | TGTGCCATCAGTGAGGGGTACTCTGGGGCCAACGTCCTGACTTTC
. | TRBJ2-6 | . | TRBV19 | CASTGSVAGANVLTF | TGTGCCAGCACAGGGTCCGTAGCTGGGGCCAACGTCCTGACTTTC
. | TRBJ1-5 | few | TRBV6-2/TRBV6-3 | CASRVRNNQPQHF | TGTGCCAGCAGGGTCCGGAACAATCAGCCCCAGCATTTT